Listed below are T cell receptor beta chains from one sample, sequenced in a study of read filtering for tumor transcriptome and immune sequencing. Each CDR3 protein gets one entry after TCRdb re-called the reads with MiXCR. The sample has 100,000 to 150,000 distinct CDR3 sequences, 13% seen once. Sequencing was carried out using a population of CD138-negative cells sorted from bone marrow. Receptor source: a donor aged 40 or older with multiple myeloma. Both conserved end residues are part of each CDR3. Fields, in order: J gene, clone size, D gene, CDR3 length, V gene, CDR3 protein, CDR3 DNA. A D gene is named only where the DNA matches it firmly. Clone size is shown for a subset of rows, as once, few, many or a class of expanded clone.

J: TRBJ2-2; size: many; D: -; length: 16; V: TRBV5-4; CDR3: CASSSRASADTGELFF; DNA: TGTGCCAGCAGCTCAAGGGCTAGCGCAGACACCGGGGAGCTGTTTTTT
J: TRBJ2-4; size: many; D: TRBD2; length: 16; V: TRBV12-3/TRBV12-4; CDR3: CASSLWAGTKGGIQYF; DNA: TGTGCCAGCAGTTTGTGGGCGGGGACTAAAGGAGGCATTCAGTACTTC
J: TRBJ2-1; size: many; D: -; length: 14; V: TRBV20-1; CDR3: CSAGGGGSYNEQFF; DNA: TGCAGTGCTGGAGGAGGTGGGTCCTACAATGAGCAGTTCTTC
J: TRBJ2-1; size: many; D: -; length: 15; V: TRBV7-9; CDR3: CASSRKSHAYNEQFF; DNA: TGTGCCAGCAGCCGGAAGTCACACGCCTACAATGAGCAGTTCTTC
J: TRBJ2-3; size: many; D: -; length: 14; V: TRBV6-2/TRBV6-3; CDR3: CASRPSGYTDTQYF; DNA: TGTGCCAGCAGGCCAAGCGGGTACACAGATACGCAGTATTTT
J: TRBJ1-5; size: many; D: -; length: 15; V: TRBV7-8; CDR3: CASSLEGGSDQPQHF; DNA: TGTGCCAGCAGCTTAGAGGGGGGCTCCGATCAGCCCCAGCATTTT
J: TRBJ2-5; size: many; D: TRBD2; length: 15; V: TRBV9; CDR3: CASSPGLAGSETQYF; DNA: TGTGCCAGCAGCCCGGGACTAGCGGGTTCAGAGACCCAGTACTTC
J: TRBJ2-2; size: many; D: -; length: 15; V: TRBV7-9; CDR3: CASSWAITNTGELFF; DNA: TGTGCCAGCAGCTGGGCAATAACGAACACCGGGGAGCTGTTTTTT
J: TRBJ2-3; size: -; D: -; length: 11; V: TRBV20-1; CDR3: CSAPSADTQYF; DNA: TGCAGTGCCCCGAGTGCAGATACGCAGTATTTT
J: TRBJ1-1; size: -; D: -; length: 15; V: TRBV11-3; CDR3: CASSLWGQGRTEAFF; DNA: TGTGCCAGCAGCTTATGGGGGCAGGGGAGGACTGAAGCTTTCTTT
J: TRBJ2-2; size: many; D: TRBD1; length: 16; V: TRBV29-1; CDR3: CSVEDGERTGTGELFF; DNA: TGCAGCGTTGAAGATGGGGAAAGGACAGGCACCGGGGAGCTGTTTTTT
J: TRBJ2-3; size: many; D: TRBD2; length: 17; V: TRBV11-2; CDR3: CASSLRTSGQVTDTQYF; DNA: TGTGCCAGCAGCTTAAGGACTAGCGGGCAAGTTACAGATACGCAGTATTTT
J: TRBJ1-6; size: many; D: -; length: 13; V: TRBV29-1; CDR3: CSVAASLNSPLHF; DNA: TGCAGCGTTGCAGCATCCTTAAATTCACCCCTCCACTTT
J: TRBJ2-5; size: many; D: -; length: 13; V: TRBV20-1; CDR3: CSAGVRAQETQYF; DNA: TGCAGTGCGGGGGTGCGGGCGCAAGAGACCCAGTACTTC
J: TRBJ2-1; size: many; D: TRBD1; length: 12; V: TRBV10-3; CDR3: CAITLPGGEQFF; DNA: TGTGCCATCACCCTCCCAGGGGGTGAGCAGTTCTTC